Listed below are T cell receptor beta chains from one sample, sequenced in a study of blood T cell repertoires in COVID-19. Data came from immunoSEQ multiplex PCR; TCRdb stores just in-frame clones and leaves some out. Of roughly 260,000 clones detected, around nine tenths appear once; the ten largest clones hold 2% to 2.5%. Material for sequencing was peripheral blood. The receptor source for this set is a middle-aged woman who had recovered from COVID-19. Each CDR3 is given with its conserved first and last residue. The order of the fields is J gene, D gene, clone size, V gene, CDR3 protein, CDR3 DNA. The D gene is left open where the match is weak. Rows may omit the clone size; those that give it use once, few, many or a size class.

TRBJ2-3,TRBD2,NA,TRBV3-1/TRBV3-2,CASSHPRTSGIGFNTDTQYF,TGTGCCAGCAGCCACCCACGGACTAGCGGGATAGGTTTCAACACAGATACGCAGTATTTT
TRBJ2-1,TRBD1,NA,TRBV30,CAWRGTGYNEQFF,TGTGCCTGGAGGGGGACAGGATACAATGAGCAGTTCTTC
TRBJ1-2,NA,NA,TRBV27,CASSSPGSGYTF,TGTGCCAGCAGTTCCCCGGGAAGTGGCTACACCTTC
TRBJ2-7,TRBD1,few,TRBV5-1,CASSLEAGGREQYF,TGCGCCAGCAGCTTGGAGGCAGGGGGACGCGAGCAGTACTTC
TRBJ2-1,TRBD2,NA,TRBV11-3,CASSPGLAGENEQFF,TGTGCCAGCAGCCCCGGACTAGCGGGAGAAAATGAGCAGTTCTTC
TRBJ2-3,NA,NA,TRBV7-9,CASSLRPTGADTQYF,TGTGCCAGCAGCTTACGGCCCACCGGGGCAGATACGCAGTATTTT
TRBJ1-1,NA,NA,TRBV7-9,CASSAIQETEAFF,TGTGCCAGCAGCGCAATACAGGAGACTGAAGCTTTCTTT
TRBJ1-2,NA,NA,TRBV18,CASSLVTGSNYGYTF,TGTGCCAGCTCACTCGTCACAGGGTCTAACTATGGCTACACCTTC
TRBJ2-1,TRBD2,NA,TRBV10-3,CAIRGLAGGLNEQFF,TGTGCCATCAGGGGACTAGCGGGAGGGCTGAATGAGCAGTTCTTC
TRBJ1-5,NA,NA,TRBV19,CASNRELNSNQPQHF,TGTGCCAGTAACAGGGAGCTTAATAGCAATCAGCCCCAGCATTTT
TRBJ1-5,NA,NA,TRBV10-3,CAISEGLISNQPQHF,TGTGCCATCAGTGAGGGGCTGATTAGCAATCAGCCCCAGCATTTT
TRBJ2-1,TRBD2,few,TRBV7-2,CASSQNSGTSLYEQFF,TGTGCCAGCAGCCAAAACTCCGGGACTAGCCTCTATGAGCAGTTCTTC
TRBJ2-5,TRBD2,NA,TRBV6-6,CASSYSAGGGETQYF,TGTGCCAGCAGTTATTCTGCGGGGGGAGGGGAGACCCAGTACTTC
TRBJ2-4,NA,NA,TRBV7-2,CASSPDFAKNIQYF,TGTGCCAGCAGCCCGGACTTCGCCAAAAACATTCAGTACTTC
TRBJ1-3,NA,NA,TRBV28,CASSPVPGNTIYF,TGTGCCAGCAGTCCGGTTCCTGGAAACACCATATATTTT
TRBJ2-7,NA,NA,TRBV4-3,CASSQDRGRTYEQYF,TGCGCCAGCAGCCAAGATCGAGGCCGAACCTACGAGCAGTACTTC
TRBJ2-2,NA,NA,TRBV5-1,CASSLRQVLAGELFF,TGCGCCAGCAGCTTGAGGCAGGTGCTGGCCGGGGAGCTGTTTTTT
TRBJ2-7,NA,NA,TRBV5-1,CASSLGPGIYEQYF,TGCGCCAGCAGCTTGGGTCCGGGGATATACGAGCAGTACTTC
TRBJ2-7,TRBD1,once,TRBV6-2/TRBV6-3,CASSDGQGRAYEQYF,TGTGCCAGCAGTGATGGACAGGGGCGAGCCTACGAGCAGTACTTC
TRBJ1-1,NA,NA,TRBV13,CASSIGMNTEAFF,TGTGCCAGCAGCATCGGGATGAACACTGAAGCTTTCTTT
TRBJ2-1,NA,few,TRBV7-3,CASSLGASSYNEQFF,TGTGCCAGCAGCTTAGGGGCGAGCTCCTACAATGAGCAGTTCTTC
TRBJ2-5,NA,NA,TRBV21-1,CASSKGSVETQYF,TGTGCCAGCAGCAAAGGGTCAGTAGAGACCCAGTACTTC
TRBJ2-2,NA,NA,TRBV5-1,CASSSIDSLAGELFF,TGCGCCAGCAGCTCGATAGATAGCTTGGCCGGGGAGCTGTTTTTT
TRBJ2-3,TRBD2,NA,TRBV11-1,CASSLVVGGPDTQYF,TGTGCCAGCAGCTTAGTGGTGGGAGGGCCGGATACGCAGTATTTT
TRBJ2-7,NA,NA,TRBV7-9,CASSRTVELSEQYF,TGTGCCAGCAGCCGGACAGTGGAGCTAAGCGAGCAGTACTTC
TRBJ1-2,NA,few,TRBV6-5,CASSNRGATNYGYTF,TGTGCCAGCAGTAACCGGGGGGCAACCAACTATGGCTACACCTTC
TRBJ2-1,TRBD2,NA,TRBV28,CASRGHGGGNEQFF,TGTGCCAGCAGGGGGCACGGGGGGGGTAATGAGCAGTTCTTC
TRBJ2-2,NA,NA,TRBV2,CASRRDSPTGELFF,TGTGCCAGCAGGCGGGACAGCCCCACCGGGGAGCTGTTTTTT
TRBJ2-3,NA,NA,TRBV9,CASSDTGQVTDTQYF,TGTGCCAGCAGCGACACGGGACAAGTCACAGATACGCAGTATTTT
TRBJ2-2,NA,NA,TRBV19,CASSIVRTVNTGELFF,TGTGCCAGTAGTATAGTTAGGACAGTGAACACCGGGGAGCTGTTTTTT
TRBJ2-1,TRBD1,NA,TRBV5-1,CASTPATGDGNEQFF,TGCGCCAGCACACCTGCAACAGGGGACGGCAATGAGCAGTTCTTC
TRBJ1-2,TRBD1,NA,TRBV6-6,CASSWDRVGGYTF,TGTGCCAGCAGTTGGGACAGGGTGGGTGGCTACACCTTC
TRBJ1-1,NA,once,TRBV19,CASSIDATTQNTEAFF,TGTGCCAGTAGTATAGATGCGACAACTCAGAACACTGAAGCTTTCTTT